This TCR beta chain was sequenced in a study of blood T cells in healthy people across ages. About the study: Researchers report that template switching captured about one barcoded beta molecule per two T cells. Study observations and caveats: Reliance upon unsorted PBMCs precluded definitive naive versus antigen-experienced comparison.

The V end lost 2 bases, the J end lost 9 bases, and 11 bases lay between the germline ends. The CDR3 is 12 residues long. Germline lookup yields CDR1 GTSNPN and CDR2 SVGIG (reference sequence). This clonotype showed up just a few times. Its cognate antigen is unknown. Together with a sample-barcoded 5' primer, a J-beta primer mix was included in a second PCR lasting about 7 to 11 cycles. TCRdb ran MiXCR on the 5' RACE reads and lists one entry per CDR3 protein. The sample carries approximately 1.5 million distinct CDR3 sequences, 30% to 35% recorded once. The receptor was derived from a woman aged 25 to 39 in good health. Material: blood. The chain has TRBV30 and TRBJ2-1; no definite D call. This chain's CDR3 is CAWSSPLGEQFF. The CDR3 nucleotides read TGTGCCTGGAGTTCCCCTCTGGGTGAGCAGTTCTTC.